The next 20 T cell receptor beta chains were all read from a single sample in a study of blood T cell repertoires in COVID-19. Clones were sequenced by immunoSEQ multiplex PCR, and TCRdb holds only the in-frame ones, with some missing. The sample holds tens of thousands of clones, just over 85% seen once. Sequencing input: peripheral blood. These receptors originate from a man in his sixties or seventies with active or convalescent COVID-19.

This chain connects TRBV7-6 to TRBJ2-7, with 9 nucleotides matching TRBD1. The CDR3 extends over 15 amino acids. In germline, CDR1 is SGHVS, CDR2 FNYEAQ. J was trimmed by 0 bases and V by 4 bases; bases with no gene match: 4. The CDR3 reads CASSSGQGSSYEQYF. CDR3 sequence (DNA): TGTGCCAGCAGCTCCGGACAGGGGAGCTCCTACGAGCAGTACTTC.

The chain links TRBV4-1 to TRBJ1-3; D possibly corresponds to TRBD1 (5 bases). The CDR3 runs 16 residues. CDR1 MGHRA and CDR2 YSYEKL come from the germline V gene. V lost 3 bases, J lost 0 bases, and 12 bases lay in between. CDR3 nucleotides: TGCGCCAGCAGCCAGCGGGGGACTGCCTCTGGAAACACCATATATTTT. Encoded protein: CASSQRGTASGNTIYF.

The chain employs TRBV6-6 and TRBJ1-5, with D possibly matching TRBD1 (5 bases). V was pared by 0 bases and J by 6 bases, with 12 bases between. Looked up from germline, CDR1 is MNHNY and CDR2 is SVGAGI (reference sequence). CDR3 length equals 15 residues. CDR3 DNA: TGTGCCAGCAGTTACTCCGGAGGGACGGGTCAGCCCCAGCATTTT. It encodes CASSYSGGTGQPQHF.

V usage is TRBV6-5 and J usage is TRBJ2-5, with a weak D call TRBD1 (6 bases). Trimming took 5 bases from V and 0 from J, leaving 10 bases between them. Germline loops: CDR1 MNHEY, CDR2 SVGAGI. This CDR3 region has 14 residues. The CDR3 loop is CASSPRTDQETQYF. The CDR3 DNA reads TGTGCCAGCAGTCCAAGGACAGACCAAGAGACCCAGTACTTC.

The V call is TRBV2, the J call TRBJ1-1; D not certain. The CDR3 length is 15 residues. CDR1 is SNHLY, CDR2 FYNNEI, per germline. Trimming took off 1 base at V and 6 bases at J, with 15 bases between the two ends. The CDR3, as DNA: TGTGCCAGCAGTGAAGTGGAGGTCTCTAACGCTGAAGCTTTCTTT. Amino acid sequence: CASSEVEVSNAEAFF.

The chain couples TRBV28 to TRBJ2-5; possible D gene TRBD1, 6 bases. V lost 5 bases, J lost 1 base, and 14 bases lay in between. The CDR3 spans 15 residues. Germline V lookup: CDR1 MDHEN, CDR2 SYDVKM. The CDR3 here is CASSAPYRAQETQYF. In DNA form, the CDR3 reads TGTGCCAGCAGTGCCCCTTACAGGGCCCAAGAGACCCAGTACTTC.

The chain joins TRBV7-9 to TRBJ1-4; 9 bases are a match to TRBD1. The germline V gene has CDR1 SEHNR and CDR2 FQNEAQ (reference sequence). The V segment lost 5 bases and the J segment 1 base; nucleotides outside the gene matches: 5. The CDR3 covers 16 residues. CDR3 residues: CASSLDRGGTNEKLFF. DNA of the CDR3: TGTGCCAGCAGCCTCGACAGGGGGGGAACTAATGAAAAACTGTTTTTT. Supplemented by reference TRBV7-9 and TRBJ1-4, the full variable domain reads DTGVSQNPRHKITKRGQNVTFRCDPISEHNRLYWYRQTLGQGPEFLTYFQNEAQLEKSRLLSDRFSAERPKGSFSTLEIQRTEQGDSAMYLCASSLDRGGTNEKLFFGSGTQLSVL.

The table lists this clone with a count of one. The CDR3 sequence is CASSYSGGRQFF. The CDR3 coding sequence is TGTGCCAGCAGTTACTCCGGCGGGAGACAGTTCTTC. The rearrangement joins TRBV6-5 to TRBJ2-1; 7 bases line up with TRBD2. The CDR3 loop spans 12 amino acids. V lost 0 bases, J lost 13 bases, and 3 bases stayed unmatched. The germline V gene encodes CDR1 MNHEY and CDR2 SVGAGI.

CDR3 bases: TGTGCCACCAGTGATTTGCTGGGACAGGCCGAGAGCTACACCTTC. It is translated as CATSDLLGQAESYTF. The chain has TRBV24-1 and TRBJ1-2; 8 bases are a match to TRBD1. J was trimmed by 9 bases and V by 0 bases; bases with no gene match: 8. Germline CDR1 and CDR2: KGHDR and SFDVKD. This CDR3 contains 15 residues.

The chain is built from TRBV30 and TRBJ2-7; 14 bases agree with TRBD2. Per germline, CDR1 GTSNPN and CDR2 SVGIG (reference sequence). The CDR3 consists of 16 residues. The J segment lost 5 bases and the V segment lost 4 bases, leaving 10 bases of the junction unmatched. The DNA of the CDR3 is TGTGCCTGGACCTCTTCGACTAGCGGGAGGGCCCACGAGCAGTACTTC. Protein sequence: CAWTSSTSGRAHEQYF.

The rearrangement joins TRBV7-8 to TRBJ1-2, with D possibly matching TRBD1 (5 bases). The CDR3 is made up of 14 amino acids. V dropped 2 bases and J dropped 2 bases, with 9 bases sitting between them. Germline values: CDR1 SGHVS, CDR2 FQNEAQ. CDR3 nucleotide sequence: TGTGCCAGCAGCTTAACAGGATACAACTATGGCTACACCTTC. It translates to CASSLTGYNYGYTF.

The chain is built from TRBV4-3 and TRBJ2-7, with TRBD2 identical over 7 bases. Germline CDR1 reads LGHNA; CDR2 reads YSLEER. After removal of 4 bases from V and 1 base from J, the junction contained 7 bases not matched to a gene. The CDR3 is made up of 15 amino acids. For the CDR3, the DNA is TGCGCCAGCAGCCTACGACTAGCTGGGTCCTACGAGCAGTACTTC. Translated, it gives CASSLRLAGSYEQYF.

The chain combines TRBV5-4 with TRBJ1-4; 7 bases map to TRBD1. The germline gives CDR1 SGHNT, CDR2 YYREEE (reference sequence). J lost 8 bases, V lost 5 bases, and 15 bases had no gene match. This CDR3 has 16 amino acids. CDR3 bases: TGTGCCAGCAGTTCCATGGGGACAGATGTTAGGGAAAAACTGTTTTTT. Translated: CASSSMGTDVREKLFF.

There are a few counts of this clone. The J gene is TRBJ2-2, the V gene TRBV14; a weak D match, TRBD2 (5 bases). Germline CDR1 and CDR2: SGHDN and FVKESK. V was clipped by 6 bases and J by 5 bases, with 13 bases between them. This CDR3 is built from 14 residues. CDR3 bases: TGTGCCAGCAGTAGGACTCTCTCTACCGGGGAGCTGTTTTTT. As protein: CASSRTLSTGELFF.

The J gene is TRBJ2-5, the V gene TRBV5-4; 8 bases are a match to TRBD1. The CDR3 spans 14 residues. Germline trimming cut 0 bases from V and 4 bases from J; bases unmatched to any gene: 2. CDR1 SGHNT and CDR2 YYREEE come from the germline V gene (reference sequence). DNA for the CDR3: TGTGCCAGCAGCTTGGCAGGGGGCAGAGAGACCCAGTACTTC. It translates to CASSLAGGRETQYF.

The V gene is TRBV12-3 or TRBV12-4, the J gene TRBJ1-1; D is ambiguous. Trimming removed 4 bases from V and 6 bases from J, with 12 bases in between. The CDR3 contains 13 residues. The CDR3 loop is CASSSGGNAEAFF. CDR3 sequence (DNA): TGTGCCAGCAGTTCAGGAGGGAATGCTGAAGCTTTCTTT.

The chain employs TRBV12-3 or TRBV12-4 and TRBJ2-5; no clear D. With 5 bases removed from V and 3 bases from J, the gap between germline ends came to 7 bases. This CDR3 contains 12 residues. CDR3 loop: CASSHSEETQYF. CDR3 sequence (DNA): TGTGCCAGCAGTCACAGTGAAGAGACCCAGTACTTC.

The genes are TRBV4-1 and TRBJ2-7, with 8 nucleotides matching TRBD2. Germline loops: CDR1 MGHRA, CDR2 YSYEKL. With V trimmed by 3 bases and J by 3 bases, 1 base remained unmatched. The CDR3 loop spans 13 amino acids. CDR3 DNA: TGCGCCAGCAGCCATAGCGGGGTCTACGAGCAGTACTTC. It specifies CASSHSGVYEQYF.

The gene calls are TRBV7-9 and TRBJ1-2, with a tentative D call TRBD1 (6 bases). V lost 2 bases, J lost 6 bases, and 10 bases lay in between. Germline-derived CDR1 and CDR2 are SEHNR and FQNEAQ (reference sequence). This CDR3 comprises 13 residues. CDR3: CASSLSGVDGYTF. The DNA of the CDR3 is TGTGCCAGCAGCTTATCAGGGGTGGATGGCTACACCTTC.

V gene TRBV29-1 combines with J gene TRBJ1-1; D may be TRBD1 (5 bases). Trimming took 6 bases from V and 5 from J, leaving 13 bases between them. The CDR3 runs to 12 residues. Germline values: CDR1 SQVTM, CDR2 ANQGSEA. CDR3 region: CSVGDSLTEAFF. The CDR3 region has the DNA TGCAGCGTCGGGGACTCCCTGACTGAAGCTTTCTTT.